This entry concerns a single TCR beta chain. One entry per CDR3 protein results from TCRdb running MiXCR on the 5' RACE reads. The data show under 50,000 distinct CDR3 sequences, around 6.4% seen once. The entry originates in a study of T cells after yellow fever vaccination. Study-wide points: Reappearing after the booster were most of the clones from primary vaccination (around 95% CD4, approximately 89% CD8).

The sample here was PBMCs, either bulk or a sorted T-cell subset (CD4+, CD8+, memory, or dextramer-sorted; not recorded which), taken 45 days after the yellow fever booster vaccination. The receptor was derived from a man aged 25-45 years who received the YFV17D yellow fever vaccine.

CDR3 coding DNA: TGTGCCAGCAGCTTTGGTTTGTTGTCTCTCAATCAGCCCCAGCATTTT. The encoded protein is CASSFGLLSLNQPQHF. The chain is built from TRBV5-5 and TRBJ1-5; D is unresolved. V shed 2 bases and J shed 3 bases, with 15 bases lying between them. CDR1 SGHKS and CDR2 YYEKEE come from the germline V gene (reference sequence). This CDR3 comprises 16 residues.